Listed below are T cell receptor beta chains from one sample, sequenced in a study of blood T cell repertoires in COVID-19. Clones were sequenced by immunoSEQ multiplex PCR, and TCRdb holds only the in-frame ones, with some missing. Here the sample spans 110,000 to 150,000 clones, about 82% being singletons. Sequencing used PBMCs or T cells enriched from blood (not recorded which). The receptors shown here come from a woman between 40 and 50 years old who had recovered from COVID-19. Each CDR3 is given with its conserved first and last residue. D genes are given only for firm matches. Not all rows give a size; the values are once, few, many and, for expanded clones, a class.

DNA: TGTGCTAGTGGTCAGCCGGGGAGCTCCTACAATGAGCAGTTCTTC
CDR3: CASGQPGSSYNEQFF
size: -
J: TRBJ2-1
D: -
V: TRBV12-5

DNA: TGTGCCAGCAGCTTAGGGGATGAGCAGTTCTTC
CDR3: CASSLGDEQFF
size: few
J: TRBJ2-1
D: -
V: TRBV3-1/TRBV3-2

DNA: TGTGCCAGCAGCCTCTTGACACAGAACACTGAAGCTTTCTTT
CDR3: CASSLLTQNTEAFF
size: -
J: TRBJ1-1
D: -
V: TRBV7-9

DNA: TGTGCCAGCAGCCTGGAGGTTAGGGAAAAACTGTTTTTT
CDR3: CASSLEVREKLFF
size: -
J: TRBJ1-4
D: -
V: TRBV11-2

DNA: TGTGCCAGTAAGGGTTGGGAGGTGAATCAGCCCCAGCATTTT
CDR3: CASKGWEVNQPQHF
size: -
J: TRBJ1-5
D: -
V: TRBV19

DNA: TGTGCCAGCAGCCGCATGGGGGGGGAGAGGTCTGAGCAGTTCTTC
CDR3: CASSRMGGERSEQFF
size: -
J: TRBJ2-1
D: TRBD2
V: TRBV3-1/TRBV3-2

DNA: TGTGCCAGCAGCTCCTCTCCGGGGACAGGGTCCTACGAGCAGTACTTC
CDR3: CASSSSPGTGSYEQYF
size: -
J: TRBJ2-7
D: TRBD1
V: TRBV27

DNA: TGTGCCAGCAGCCCTTTCAAAAATGGCCTGGATGGCTACACCTTC
CDR3: CASSPFKNGLDGYTF
size: few
J: TRBJ1-2
D: -
V: TRBV14

DNA: TGTGCCAGCAGTTATCTGGACAGTCTTTATAGCAATCAGCCCCAGCATTTT
CDR3: CASSYLDSLYSNQPQHF
size: -
J: TRBJ1-5
D: -
V: TRBV6-2/TRBV6-3

DNA: TGTGCCAGCAGTGACTCCCCAGGCACCTACGAGCAGTACTTC
CDR3: CASSDSPGTYEQYF
size: -
J: TRBJ2-7
D: -
V: TRBV2

DNA: TGTGCCAGCAGTTTTCTCGGACAGGGGAGTTCACCCCTCCACTTT
CDR3: CASSFLGQGSSPLHF
size: -
J: TRBJ1-6
D: TRBD1
V: TRBV27

DNA: TGTGCCAGCAGTCCCCTCAATGAAAAACTGTTTTTT
CDR3: CASSPLNEKLFF
size: -
J: TRBJ1-4
D: -
V: TRBV12-3/TRBV12-4

DNA: TGTGCCAGCAGACCCCGATCTACTTTCACCGGGGAGCTGTTTTTT
CDR3: CASRPRSTFTGELFF
size: -
J: TRBJ2-2
D: -
V: TRBV2

DNA: TGTGCCAGTAGTATTCAAGGACTCCTGAACGGAGGGGAGCTGTTTTTT
CDR3: CASSIQGLLNGGELFF
size: few
J: TRBJ2-2
D: -
V: TRBV19

DNA: TGTGCCAGCAGCTCTCCTAGGGGCACTGAAGCTTTCTTT
CDR3: CASSSPRGTEAFF
size: -
J: TRBJ1-1
D: -
V: TRBV5-4

DNA: TGCGCCAGCAGCCAAGCGACTCGACTCTCGGGGGGCTATGGCTACACCTTC
CDR3: CASSQATRLSGGYGYTF
size: -
J: TRBJ1-2
D: -
V: TRBV4-1

DNA: TGTGCCACCAGTGATTCTAACAGCTACGAGCAGTACTTC
CDR3: CATSDSNSYEQYF
size: -
J: TRBJ2-7
D: -
V: TRBV24-1

DNA: TGCGCCAGCAGCTTGGCCGCGACATTGCATGAGCAGTTCTTC
CDR3: CASSLAATLHEQFF
size: -
J: TRBJ2-1
D: -
V: TRBV5-1

DNA: TGTGCCAGCACCTACAGGGGGGGATTAACAACTAATGAAAAACTGTTTTTT
CDR3: CASTYRGGLTTNEKLFF
size: -
J: TRBJ1-4
D: TRBD1
V: TRBV2

DNA: TGTGCCAGCAGCAAAGACGGGGGACGAGCTAACTATGGCTACACCTTC
CDR3: CASSKDGGRANYGYTF
size: -
J: TRBJ1-2
D: -
V: TRBV21-1